One TCR beta chain is described in this entry. What it binds is unknown. The entry originates in a study of cytomegalovirus exposure and HLA in healthy donors. Study-level points and caveats: Previously analyzed data showed that most TCR beta V segments were productive at a frequency of about 87% or about 30%.

PCR involved 60 Vbeta and 13 Jbeta primers. Data came from immunoSEQ multiplex PCR; TCRdb stores just in-frame clones and leaves some out. The data contain some 83,000 clones, about four fifths of them seen just once; the ten biggest clones take up around 3.9%. Trimming took 10 bases from V and 4 from J, leaving 22 bases between them. This CDR3 is built from 16 residues. Germline assignment: CDR1 MNHEY and CDR2 SMNVEV (reference sequence). This receptor was obtained from a man in his 60s in good health and CMV-seronegative. The rearrangement joins TRBV27 to TRBJ2-2; possible D gene TRBD1, 6 bases. Sequenced material: PBMCs. CDR3 sequence reads: CATSPGKQGFTGELFF. The CDR3 bases are TGTGCCACCTCACCCGGAAAACAGGGTTTCACCGGGGAGCTGTTTTTT.